What follows is one T cell receptor beta chain and its context. The antigen is unknown. A single record per CDR3 protein comes from TCRdb applying MiXCR to the 5' RACE reads. The sample lists 500,000 to 550,000 distinct CDR3 sequences; about 20% were seen once. The CDR3 covers 11 residues. The germline V gene encodes CDR1 LGHNA and CDR2 YNFKEQ. V lost 2 bases to trimming and J lost 7 bases, with 2 bases between them. The sample comes from a study of T-cell memory formation after mild COVID-19. Findings of the study overall: The finding that pre-infection memory included some responding clones suggested that cross-reactive memory joined.

V and J are TRBV4-2 and TRBJ2-2, with D uncertain. The sequenced sample was PBMCs or a T cell subset sorted from them (not recorded which). The clonotype was recovered from an adult woman who had mild COVID-19 (a few samples of this study predate the infection). Cell type and time point are not known. DNA for the CDR3: TGTGCCAGCAGCCAACGCGGGGAGCTGTTTTTT. Encoded protein: CASSQRGELFF.